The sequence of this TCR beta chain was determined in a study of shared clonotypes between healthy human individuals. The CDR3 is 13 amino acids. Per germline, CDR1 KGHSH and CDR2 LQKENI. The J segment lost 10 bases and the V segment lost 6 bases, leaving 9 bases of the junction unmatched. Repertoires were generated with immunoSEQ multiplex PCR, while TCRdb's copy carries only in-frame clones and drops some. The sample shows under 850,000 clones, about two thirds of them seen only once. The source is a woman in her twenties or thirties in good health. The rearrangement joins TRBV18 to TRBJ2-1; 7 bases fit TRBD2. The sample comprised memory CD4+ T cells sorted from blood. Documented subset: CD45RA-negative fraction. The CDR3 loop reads CASSPETSREQFF. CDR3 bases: TGTGCCAGCTCTCCTGAGACTAGCAGAGAGCAGTTCTTC. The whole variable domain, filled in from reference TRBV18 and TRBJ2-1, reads NAGVMQNPRHLVRRRGQEARLRCSPMKGHSHVYWYRQLPEEGLKFMVYLQKENIIDESGMPKERFSAEFPKEGPSILRIQQVVRGDSAAYFCASSPETSREQFFGPGTRLTVL.